This T cell receptor beta chain was recovered during a study of blood T cell repertoires in COVID-19. The CDR3 contains 14 residues. Trimming cost V 5 bases and J 5 bases, with 12 bases left between them. Germline V gene data show CDR1 as SNHLY and CDR2 as FYNNEI. Method: immunoSEQ multiplex PCR; TCRdb's copy keeps in-frame clones and lacks some. Counted here are under 150,000 clones, 88% occurring once; the ten biggest clones make up about 1.2%. This rearrangement joins TRBV2 to TRBJ1-4; D might be TRBD1 (6 bases). Sequenced: PBMCs or T cells enriched from blood (not recorded which). The sequence was obtained from a woman younger than 45 with acute COVID-19. The CDR3 nucleotides read TGTGCCAGCAGTTTCAGGGGTGGGAATGAAAAACTGTTTTTT. It specifies CASSFRGGNEKLFF.